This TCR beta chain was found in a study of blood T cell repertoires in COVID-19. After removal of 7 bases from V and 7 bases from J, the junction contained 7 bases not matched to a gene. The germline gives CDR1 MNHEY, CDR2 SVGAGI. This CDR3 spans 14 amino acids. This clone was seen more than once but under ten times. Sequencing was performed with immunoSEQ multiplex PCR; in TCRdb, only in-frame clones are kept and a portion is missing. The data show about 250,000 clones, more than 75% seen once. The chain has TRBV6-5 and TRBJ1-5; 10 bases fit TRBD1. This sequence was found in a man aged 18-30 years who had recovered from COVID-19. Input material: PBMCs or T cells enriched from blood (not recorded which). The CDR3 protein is CASIWDRGGQPQHF. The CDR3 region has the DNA TGTGCCAGCATTTGGGACAGGGGAGGCCAGCCCCAGCATTTT.